This TCR beta chain is from a study of T cell responses to AZD1222 COVID-19 vaccine. General study points: Epitopes outside B.1.351 and B.1.1.7 mutated regions reportedly drew nearly half of spike TCRs. Possibly, clonal diversity was underestimated; donors were largely white British and included more females. Only a handful of AZD1222 recipients tested seropositive at baseline. Spike-specific TCR breadth and depth went up after people got two AZD1222 doses.

This clone has only one observation. Antigen: not known. Using immunoSEQ multiplex PCR, the repertoire was profiled, and TCRdb retains in-frame clones only, with some absent. Among around 120,000 clones, approximately 93% were seen once, and the ten largest hold about 3%. From germline, CDR1 is SGHNT and CDR2 YYREEE (reference sequence). V shed 4 bases and J 3 bases; nucleotides not matched to a gene: 7. The CDR3 is made up of 14 amino acids. The receptor's source is an adult in good health. The chain has TRBV5-4 and TRBJ2-7, with 7 positions matching TRBD1. Specimen: peripheral blood, collected on day 0 of AZD1222 vaccination. The CDR3 spells CASSKTGQFYEQYF. The CDR3 coding sequence is TGTGCCAGCAGCAAAACGGGACAGTTCTACGAGCAGTACTTC.